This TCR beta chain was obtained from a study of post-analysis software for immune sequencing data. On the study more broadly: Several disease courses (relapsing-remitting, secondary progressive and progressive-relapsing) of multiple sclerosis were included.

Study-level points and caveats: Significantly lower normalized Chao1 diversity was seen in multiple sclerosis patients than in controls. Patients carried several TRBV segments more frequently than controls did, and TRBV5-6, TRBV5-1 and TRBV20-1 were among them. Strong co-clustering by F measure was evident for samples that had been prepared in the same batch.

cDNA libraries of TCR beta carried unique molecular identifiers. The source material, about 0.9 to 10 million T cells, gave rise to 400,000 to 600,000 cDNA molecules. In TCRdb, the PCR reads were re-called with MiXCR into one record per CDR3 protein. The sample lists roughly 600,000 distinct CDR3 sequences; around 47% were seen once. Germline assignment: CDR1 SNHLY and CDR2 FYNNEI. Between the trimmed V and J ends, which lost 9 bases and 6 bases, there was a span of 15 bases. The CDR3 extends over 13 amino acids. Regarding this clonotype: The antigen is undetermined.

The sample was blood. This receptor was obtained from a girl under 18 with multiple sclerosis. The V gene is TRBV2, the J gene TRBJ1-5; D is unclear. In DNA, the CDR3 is TGTGCCAGTACTGCCAGGTCGGGTCAGCCCCAGCATTTT. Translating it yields CASTARSGQPQHF.